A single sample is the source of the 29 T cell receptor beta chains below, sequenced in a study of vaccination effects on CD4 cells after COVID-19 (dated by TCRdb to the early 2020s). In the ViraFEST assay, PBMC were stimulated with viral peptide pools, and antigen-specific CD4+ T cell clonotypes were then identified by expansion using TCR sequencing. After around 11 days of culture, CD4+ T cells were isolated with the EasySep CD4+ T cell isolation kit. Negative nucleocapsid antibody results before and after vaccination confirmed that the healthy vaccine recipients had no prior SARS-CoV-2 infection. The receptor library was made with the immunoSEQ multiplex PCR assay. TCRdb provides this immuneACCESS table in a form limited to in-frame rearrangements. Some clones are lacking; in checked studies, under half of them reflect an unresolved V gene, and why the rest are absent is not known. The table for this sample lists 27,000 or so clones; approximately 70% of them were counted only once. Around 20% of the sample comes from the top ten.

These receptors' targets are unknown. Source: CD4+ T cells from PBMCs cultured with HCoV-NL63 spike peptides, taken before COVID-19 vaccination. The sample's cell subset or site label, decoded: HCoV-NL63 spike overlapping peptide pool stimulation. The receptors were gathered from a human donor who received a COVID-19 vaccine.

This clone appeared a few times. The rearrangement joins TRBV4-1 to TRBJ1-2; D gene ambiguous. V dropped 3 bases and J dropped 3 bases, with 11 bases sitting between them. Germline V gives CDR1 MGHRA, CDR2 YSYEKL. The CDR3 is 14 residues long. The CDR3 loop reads CASSHPGSDYGYTF. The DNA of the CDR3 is TGCGCCAGCAGCCACCCCGGGTCCGACTATGGCTACACCTTC.

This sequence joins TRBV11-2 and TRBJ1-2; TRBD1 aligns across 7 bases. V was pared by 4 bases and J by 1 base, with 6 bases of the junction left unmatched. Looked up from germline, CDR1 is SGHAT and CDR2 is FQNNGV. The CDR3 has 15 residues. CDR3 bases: TGTGCCAGCAGCTCCCGGGACAGCCGTAACTATGGCTACACCTTC. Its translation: CASSSRDSRNYGYTF.

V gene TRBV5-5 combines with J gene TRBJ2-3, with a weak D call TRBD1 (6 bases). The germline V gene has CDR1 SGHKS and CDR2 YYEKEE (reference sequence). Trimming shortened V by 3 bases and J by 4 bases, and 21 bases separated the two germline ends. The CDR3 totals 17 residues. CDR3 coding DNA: TGTGCCAGCAGCTATGGAACCGGGACAACTGGGGCAGATACGCAGTATTTT. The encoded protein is CASSYGTGTTGADTQYF.

CDR3 protein: CASSSSVADHNEQFF. CDR3 in DNA: TGTGCCAGCAGCTCGTCAGTAGCGGATCACAATGAGCAGTTCTTC. The V and J genes are TRBV11-2 and TRBJ2-1; possibly TRBD2 for D (6 bases). Germline V gene sequence: CDR1 SGHAT, CDR2 FQNNGV. The CDR3 extends over 15 amino acids. V was clipped by 4 bases and J by 5 bases, with 15 bases between them.

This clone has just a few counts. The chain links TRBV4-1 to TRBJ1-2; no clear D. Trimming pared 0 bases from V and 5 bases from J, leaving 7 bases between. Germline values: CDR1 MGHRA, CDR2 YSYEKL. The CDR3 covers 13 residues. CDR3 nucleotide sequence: TGCGCCAGCAGCCAAGAGGGCCGATATGGCTACACCTTC. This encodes CASSQEGRYGYTF.

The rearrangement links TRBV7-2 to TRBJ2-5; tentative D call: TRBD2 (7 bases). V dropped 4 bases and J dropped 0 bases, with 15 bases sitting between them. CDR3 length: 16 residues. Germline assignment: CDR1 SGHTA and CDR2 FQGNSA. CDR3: CASSSHAGAHQETQYF. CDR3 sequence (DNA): TGTGCCAGCAGCTCCCATGCGGGGGCGCACCAAGAGACCCAGTACTTC.

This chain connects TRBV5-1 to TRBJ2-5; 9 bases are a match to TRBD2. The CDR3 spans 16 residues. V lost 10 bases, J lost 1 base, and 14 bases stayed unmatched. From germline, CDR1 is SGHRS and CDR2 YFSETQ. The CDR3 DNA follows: TGCGCCTCCAATCGTGGCCTAGCGGGGACCCAAGAGACCCAGTACTTC. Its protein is CASNRGLAGTQETQYF.

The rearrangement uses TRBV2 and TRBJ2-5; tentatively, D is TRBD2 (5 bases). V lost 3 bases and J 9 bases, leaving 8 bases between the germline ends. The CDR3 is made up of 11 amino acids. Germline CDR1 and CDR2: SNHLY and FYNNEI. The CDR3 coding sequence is TGTGCCAGCAGTGAGCGGGTTTCCCAGTACTTC. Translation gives CASSERVSQYF.

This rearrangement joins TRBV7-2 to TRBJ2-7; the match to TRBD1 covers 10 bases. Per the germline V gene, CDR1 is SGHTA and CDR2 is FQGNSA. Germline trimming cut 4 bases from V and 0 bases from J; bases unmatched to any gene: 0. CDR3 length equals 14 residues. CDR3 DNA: TGTGCCAGCAGCTGGGACAGGGGCTCCTACGAGCAGTACTTC. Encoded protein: CASSWDRGSYEQYF.

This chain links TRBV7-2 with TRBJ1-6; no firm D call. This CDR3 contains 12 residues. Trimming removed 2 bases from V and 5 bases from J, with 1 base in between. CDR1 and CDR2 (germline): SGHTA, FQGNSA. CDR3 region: CASSLNNSPLHF. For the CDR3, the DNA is TGTGCCAGCAGCTTAAATAATTCACCCCTCCACTTT.

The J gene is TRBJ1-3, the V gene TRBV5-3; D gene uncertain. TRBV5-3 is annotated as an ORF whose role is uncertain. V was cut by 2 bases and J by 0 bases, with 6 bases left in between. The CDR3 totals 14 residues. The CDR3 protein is CARSLKNSGNTIYF. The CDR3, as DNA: TGTGCCAGAAGCTTAAAGAACTCTGGAAACACCATATATTTT.

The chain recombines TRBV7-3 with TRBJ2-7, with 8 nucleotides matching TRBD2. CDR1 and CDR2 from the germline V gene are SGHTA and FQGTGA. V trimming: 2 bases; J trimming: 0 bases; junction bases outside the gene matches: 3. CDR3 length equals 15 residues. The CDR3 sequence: CASSLAGGDSYEQYF. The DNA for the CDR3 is TGTGCCAGCAGCTTAGCGGGAGGTGACTCCTACGAGCAGTACTTC.

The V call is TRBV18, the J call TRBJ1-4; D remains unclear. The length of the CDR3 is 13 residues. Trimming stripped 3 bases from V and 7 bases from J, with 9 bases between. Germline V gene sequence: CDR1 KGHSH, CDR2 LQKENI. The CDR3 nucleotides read TGTGCCAGCTCACCCCCAGTAGGTGAAAAACTGTTTTTT. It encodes CASSPPVGEKLFF.

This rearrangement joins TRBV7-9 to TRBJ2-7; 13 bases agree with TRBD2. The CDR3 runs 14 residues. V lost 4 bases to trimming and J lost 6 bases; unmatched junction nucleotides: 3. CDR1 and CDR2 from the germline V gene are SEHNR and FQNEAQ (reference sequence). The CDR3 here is CASSSGLAGAEQYF. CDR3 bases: TGTGCCAGCAGCTCCGGACTAGCGGGAGCCGAGCAGTACTTC.

The CDR3 DNA reads TGTGCCAGCAGCCAAGATCTTAGTGGGCGGGGGCAGGGGTTCTTC. This translates into CASSQDLSGRGQGFF. The genes are TRBV3-1 (or the pseudogene TRBV3-2) and TRBJ2-1; D is perhaps TRBD2 (7 bases). Trimming took 0 bases from V and 15 from J, leaving 21 bases between them. The length of the CDR3 is 15 residues. CDR1 and CDR2 from the germline V gene are LGHDT and YNNKEL (reference sequence).

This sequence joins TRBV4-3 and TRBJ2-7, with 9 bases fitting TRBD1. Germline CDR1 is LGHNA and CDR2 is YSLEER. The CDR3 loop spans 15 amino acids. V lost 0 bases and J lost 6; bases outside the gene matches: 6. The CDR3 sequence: CASSQDLDRGSEQYF. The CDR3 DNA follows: TGCGCCAGCAGCCAAGATCTGGACAGGGGATCCGAGCAGTACTTC.

CDR3 nucleotides: TGTGCCATCAGTGCGGGACTAGCGGGAGGGCCCTCTGGGGATGAGCAGTTCTTC. It encodes CAISAGLAGGPSGDEQFF. The chain employs TRBV10-3 and TRBJ2-1, with 16 nucleotides matching TRBD2. The CDR3 sequence is 18 residues long. The J segment lost 8 bases and the V segment lost 4 bases, leaving 11 bases of the junction unmatched. CDR1 ENHRY and CDR2 SYGVKD come from the germline V gene.

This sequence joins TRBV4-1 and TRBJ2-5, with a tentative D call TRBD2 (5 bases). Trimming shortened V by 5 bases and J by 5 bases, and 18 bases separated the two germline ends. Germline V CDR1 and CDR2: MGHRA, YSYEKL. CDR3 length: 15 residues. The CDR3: CASSKEGSRVETQYF. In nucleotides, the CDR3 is TGCGCCAGCAGCAAGGAAGGGAGTAGGGTGGAGACCCAGTACTTC.

The CDR3 sequence is CASSIGLGQMRNEQFF. For the CDR3, the DNA is TGTGCCAGTAGTATAGGATTGGGACAGATGCGCAATGAGCAGTTCTTC. V gene TRBV19 combines with J gene TRBJ2-1, with 7 bases matching TRBD1. The V gene end was trimmed by 1 base and the J gene end by 6 bases; junction bases not matched to a gene: 9. Germline values: CDR1 LNHDA, CDR2 SQIVND (reference sequence). The CDR3 has 16 amino acids.

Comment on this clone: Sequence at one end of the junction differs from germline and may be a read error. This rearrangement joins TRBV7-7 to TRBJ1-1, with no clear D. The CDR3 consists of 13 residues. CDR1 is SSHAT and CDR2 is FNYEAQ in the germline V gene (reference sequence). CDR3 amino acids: CASSLQHGNEAFF. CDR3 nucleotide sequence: TGTGCTAGCAGCTTACAGCACGGAAATGAAGCTTTCTTT.

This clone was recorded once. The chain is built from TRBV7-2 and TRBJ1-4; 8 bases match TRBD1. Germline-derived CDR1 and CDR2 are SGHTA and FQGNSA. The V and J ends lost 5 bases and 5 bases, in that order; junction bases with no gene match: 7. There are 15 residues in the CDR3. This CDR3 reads CASSKHGTGNEKLFF. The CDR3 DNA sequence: TGTGCCAGCAGCAAGCACGGGACAGGAAATGAAAAACTGTTTTTT.

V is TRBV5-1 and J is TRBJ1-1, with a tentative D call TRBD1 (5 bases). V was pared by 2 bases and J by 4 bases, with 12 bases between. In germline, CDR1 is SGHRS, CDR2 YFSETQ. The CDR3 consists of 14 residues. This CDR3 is CASSFGPRGTEAFF. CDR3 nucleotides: TGCGCCAGCAGCTTCGGCCCTAGGGGCACTGAAGCTTTCTTT.

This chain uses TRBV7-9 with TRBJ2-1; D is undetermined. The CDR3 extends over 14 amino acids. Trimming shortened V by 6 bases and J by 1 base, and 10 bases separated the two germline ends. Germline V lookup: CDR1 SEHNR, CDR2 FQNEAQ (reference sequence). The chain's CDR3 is CASSPGPSYNEQFF. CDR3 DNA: TGTGCCAGCAGTCCCGGCCCATCCTACAATGAGCAGTTCTTC.

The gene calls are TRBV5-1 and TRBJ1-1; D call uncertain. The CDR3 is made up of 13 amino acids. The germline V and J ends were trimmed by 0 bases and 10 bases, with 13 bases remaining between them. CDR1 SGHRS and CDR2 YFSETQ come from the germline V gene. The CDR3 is CASSLGRPDGAFF. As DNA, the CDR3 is TGCGCCAGCAGCTTGGGCAGGCCCGACGGAGCTTTCTTT.

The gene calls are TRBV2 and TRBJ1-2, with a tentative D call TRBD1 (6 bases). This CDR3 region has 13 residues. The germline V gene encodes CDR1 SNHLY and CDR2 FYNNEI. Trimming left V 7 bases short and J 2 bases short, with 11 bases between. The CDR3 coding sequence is TGTGCCAGCACCATCACAGGGAACTATGGCTACACCTTC. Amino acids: CASTITGNYGYTF.

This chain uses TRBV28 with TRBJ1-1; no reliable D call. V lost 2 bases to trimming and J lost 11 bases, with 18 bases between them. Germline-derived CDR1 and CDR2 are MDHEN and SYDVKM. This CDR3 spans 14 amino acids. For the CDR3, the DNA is TGTGCCAGCAGTTTAGAGGTTGAGGCGGAGAAGGCTTTCTTT. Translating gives CASSLEVEAEKAFF.

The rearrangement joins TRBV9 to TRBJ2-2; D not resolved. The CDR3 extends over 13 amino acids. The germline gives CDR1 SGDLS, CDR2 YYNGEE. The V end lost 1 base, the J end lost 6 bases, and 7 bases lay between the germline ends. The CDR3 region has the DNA TGTGCCAGCAGCGTAATAGAGTCCGGGGAGCTGTTTTTT. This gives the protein CASSVIESGELFF.

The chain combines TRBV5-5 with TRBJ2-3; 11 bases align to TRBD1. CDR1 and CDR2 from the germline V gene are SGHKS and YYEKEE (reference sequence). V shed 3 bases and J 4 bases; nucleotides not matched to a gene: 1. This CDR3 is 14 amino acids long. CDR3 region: CASSSGQGADTQYF. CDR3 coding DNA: TGTGCCAGCAGCTCGGGACAGGGGGCAGATACGCAGTATTTT.

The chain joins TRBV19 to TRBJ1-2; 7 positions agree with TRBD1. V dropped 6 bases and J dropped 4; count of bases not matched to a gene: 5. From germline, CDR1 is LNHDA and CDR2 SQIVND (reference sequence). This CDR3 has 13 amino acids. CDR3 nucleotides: TGTGCCAGTAGCCCGACAGGGCTCTATGGCTACACCTTC. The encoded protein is CASSPTGLYGYTF.